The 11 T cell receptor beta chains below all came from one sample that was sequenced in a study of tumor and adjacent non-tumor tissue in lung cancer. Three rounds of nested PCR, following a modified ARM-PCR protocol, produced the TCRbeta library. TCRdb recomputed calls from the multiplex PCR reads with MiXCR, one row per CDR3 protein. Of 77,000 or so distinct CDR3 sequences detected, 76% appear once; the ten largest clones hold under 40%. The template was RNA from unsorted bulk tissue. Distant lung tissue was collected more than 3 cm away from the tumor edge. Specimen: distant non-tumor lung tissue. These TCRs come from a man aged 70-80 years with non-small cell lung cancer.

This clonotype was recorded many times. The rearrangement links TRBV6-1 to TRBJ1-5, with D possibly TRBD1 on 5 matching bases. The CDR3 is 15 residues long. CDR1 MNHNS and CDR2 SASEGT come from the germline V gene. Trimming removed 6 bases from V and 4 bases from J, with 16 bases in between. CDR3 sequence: CASRGAGRLNQPQHF. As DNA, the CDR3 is TGTGCCAGCAGAGGGGCCGGTAGACTTAATCAGCCCCAGCATTTT.

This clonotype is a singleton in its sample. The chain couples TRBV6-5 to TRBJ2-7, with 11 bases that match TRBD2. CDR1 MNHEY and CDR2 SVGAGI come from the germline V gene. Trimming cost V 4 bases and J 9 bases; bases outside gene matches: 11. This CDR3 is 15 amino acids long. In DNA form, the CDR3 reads TGTGCCAGCAGTTTGACTAGCGGGACTCCCTATGTGCAGTACTTC. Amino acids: CASSLTSGTPYVQYF.

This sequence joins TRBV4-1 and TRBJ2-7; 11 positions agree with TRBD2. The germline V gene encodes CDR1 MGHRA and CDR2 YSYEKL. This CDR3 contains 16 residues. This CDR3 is CACNRTLAGEGDEQYF. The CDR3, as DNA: TGCGCATGCAACCGGACACTAGCGGGAGAGGGGGACGAGCAGTACTTC.

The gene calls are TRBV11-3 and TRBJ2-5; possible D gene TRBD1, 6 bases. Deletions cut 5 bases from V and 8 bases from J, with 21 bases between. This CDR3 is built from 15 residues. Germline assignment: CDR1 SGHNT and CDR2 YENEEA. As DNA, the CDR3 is TGTGCCAGCAGCCAAGGACTGGGGGCACACTTAACCCAGTACTTC. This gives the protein CASSQGLGAHLTQYF.

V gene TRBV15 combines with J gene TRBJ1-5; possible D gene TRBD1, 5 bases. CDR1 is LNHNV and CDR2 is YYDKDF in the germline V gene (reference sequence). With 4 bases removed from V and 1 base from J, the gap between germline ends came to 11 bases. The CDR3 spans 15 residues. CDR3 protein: CATSIQGPSNQPQHF. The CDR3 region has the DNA TGTGCCACCAGCATTCAGGGACCCAGCAATCAGCCCCAGCATTTT.

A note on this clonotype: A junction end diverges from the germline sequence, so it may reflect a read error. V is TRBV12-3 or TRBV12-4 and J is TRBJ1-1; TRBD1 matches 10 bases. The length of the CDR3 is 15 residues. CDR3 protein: CASRGQGGLNIEAFF. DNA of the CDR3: TGTGCCAGCAGAGGACAGGGGGGCTTGAACATTGAAGCTTTCTTT.

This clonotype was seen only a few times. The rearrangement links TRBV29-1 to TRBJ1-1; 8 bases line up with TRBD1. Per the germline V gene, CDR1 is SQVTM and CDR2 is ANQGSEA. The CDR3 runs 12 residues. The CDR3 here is CRGGTGNTEAFF. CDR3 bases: TGCAGAGGAGGGACAGGGAACACTGAAGCTTTCTTT.

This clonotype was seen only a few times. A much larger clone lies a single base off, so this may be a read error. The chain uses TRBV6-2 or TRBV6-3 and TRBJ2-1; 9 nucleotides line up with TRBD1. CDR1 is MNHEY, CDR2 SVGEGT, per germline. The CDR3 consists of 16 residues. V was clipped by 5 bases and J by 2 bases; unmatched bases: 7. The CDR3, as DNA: TGTGCCAGCAGTCATACGACAGGGGGGCCCTACAATGAGCAGTTCTTC. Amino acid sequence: CASSHTTGGPYNEQFF.

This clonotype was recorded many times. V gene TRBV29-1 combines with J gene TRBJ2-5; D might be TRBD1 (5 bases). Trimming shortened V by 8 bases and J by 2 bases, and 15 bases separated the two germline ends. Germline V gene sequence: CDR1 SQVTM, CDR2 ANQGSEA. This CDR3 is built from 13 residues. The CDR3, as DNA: TGCAGCCTGGCCTACAGGTTACAAGAGACCCAGTACTTC. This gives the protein CSLAYRLQETQYF.

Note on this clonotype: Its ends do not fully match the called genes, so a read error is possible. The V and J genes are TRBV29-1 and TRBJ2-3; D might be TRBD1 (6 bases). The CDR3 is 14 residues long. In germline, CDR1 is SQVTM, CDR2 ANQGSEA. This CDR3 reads CGVGRQASGETQYF. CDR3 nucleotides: TGCGGCGTTGGGCGACAAGCTTCAGGGGAAACACAGTATTTT.

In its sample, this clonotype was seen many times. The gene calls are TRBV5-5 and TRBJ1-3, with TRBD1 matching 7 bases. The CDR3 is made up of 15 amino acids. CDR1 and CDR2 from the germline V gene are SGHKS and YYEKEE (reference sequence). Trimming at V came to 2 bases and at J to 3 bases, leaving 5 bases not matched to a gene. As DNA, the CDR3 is TGTGCCAGCAGCTTACATACAGGGGTTGGAAACACCATATATTTT. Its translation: CASSLHTGVGNTIYF.